The next 9 T cell receptor beta chains were all read from a single sample in a study of T-cell memory formation after mild COVID-19. Each CDR3 protein is one row after TCRdb ran MiXCR on the 5' RACE reads. In the table there are 200,000 to 250,000 distinct CDR3 sequences, approximately 15% of which are singletons. The sample taken for sequencing was PBMCs or a T cell subset sorted from them (not recorded which). The receptor source for this set is an adult woman who had mild COVID-19 (a few samples of this study predate the infection). Cell type and time point are not known.

V and J are TRBV15 and TRBJ1-5, with D possibly matching TRBD1 (5 bases). Germline V gives CDR1 LNHNV, CDR2 YYDKDF (reference sequence). Trimming cost V 2 bases and J 6 bases, with 14 bases left between them. CDR3 length: 15 residues. The CDR3: CATSRLRGRSQPQHF. CDR3 DNA: TGTGCCACCAGCAGACTCCGGGGACGTTCTCAGCCCCAGCATTTT.

This clonotype was detected a few times. The gene calls are TRBV3-1 and TRBJ1-6; 10 bases agree with TRBD1. The CDR3 is made up of 16 amino acids. Per germline, CDR1 LGHDT and CDR2 YNNKEL (reference sequence). With V trimmed by 3 bases and J by 5 bases, 4 bases remained unmatched. The CDR3 coding sequence is TGTGCCAGCAGCCACGGACAGGGGGACCATAATTCACCCCTCCACTTT. As protein: CASSHGQGDHNSPLHF.

This clonotype has at least ten counts. The V and J genes are TRBV12-3 or TRBV12-4 and TRBJ1-2; the match to TRBD1 covers 9 bases. The trim removed 5 bases at V and 6 bases at J, leaving 4 bases unmatched. The CDR3 runs 13 residues. The DNA of the CDR3 is TGTGCCAGCAGTGCCGGGACAGGGAATGGCTACACCTTC. It is translated as CASSAGTGNGYTF.

The V gene is TRBV6-5, the J gene TRBJ1-1; the D is unclear. Germline CDR1 and CDR2: MNHEY and SVGAGI. The CDR3 has 15 residues. V was shortened by 0 bases and J by 2 bases, with 10 bases between the two germline ends. The CDR3 nucleotides are TGTGCCAGCAGTTACTCCCGGGTGAAAAACACTGAAGCTTTCTTT. Translating it yields CASSYSRVKNTEAFF.

This clonotype turned up a few times. The V call is TRBV21-1, the J call TRBJ1-5; TRBD1, the table's D call, lacks a check against the DNA. TRBV21-1 is an annotated pseudogene. The CDR3 contains 16 residues. CDR3 residues: CASQKKGFYSNQPQHF. The CDR3 DNA reads TGTGCCAGCCAAAAGAAGGGGTTCTATAGCAATCAGCCCCAGCATTTT.

The V call is TRBV5-1, the J call TRBJ2-1; perhaps TRBD2 as D (6 bases). CDR1 SGHRS and CDR2 YFSETQ come from the germline V gene. Trimming shortened V by 4 bases and J by 1 base, and 15 bases separated the two germline ends. CDR3 length: 16 amino acids. CDR3 in amino acids: CASSRLGDGSYNEQFF. The CDR3 bases are TGCGCCAGCAGCCGACTAGGGGACGGATCCTACAATGAGCAGTTCTTC.

The V call is TRBV12-3 or TRBV12-4, the J call TRBJ2-7; D is ambiguous. The CDR3 runs 12 residues. The germline V and J ends were trimmed by 6 bases and 6 bases, with 12 bases remaining between them. The CDR3 bases are TGTGCCAGCAGGCCAATGTCCGGCGAGCAGTACTTC. Translating gives CASRPMSGEQYF.

The chain couples TRBV5-1 to TRBJ2-7; no clear D gene. Trimming took 1 base from V and 6 from J, leaving 11 bases between them. The CDR3 covers 13 residues. Germline lookup yields CDR1 SGHRS and CDR2 YFSETQ. CDR3 nucleotide sequence: TGCGCCAGCAGCTTGCAGCGACCCTCCGAGCAGTACTTC. This translates into CASSLQRPSEQYF.

The rearrangement uses TRBV18 and TRBJ2-1; D might be TRBD1 (6 bases). CDR3 length: 17 residues. The V gene lost 4 bases and the J gene lost 0 bases, with 16 bases spanning the gap. Germline assignment: CDR1 KGHSH and CDR2 LQKENI. As DNA, the CDR3 is TGTGCCAGCTCACGTTTTTACAGGGAAAGCTCCTACAATGAGCAGTTCTTC. This gives the protein CASSRFYRESSYNEQFF.